This TCR beta chain is drawn from a study of regulatory T cells in long-lasting Graves disease. This CDR3 is 16 amino acids long. J was trimmed by 7 bases and V by 0 bases; bases with no gene match: 7. Germline lookup yields CDR1 LNHDA and CDR2 SQIVND (reference sequence). Time point denoted: newly diagnosed GD, antithyroid drugs for less than 3 months. RNA from PBMCs was the source of the TCR library. American Thyroid Association guidelines defined Graves' disease diagnosis. Those enrolled as patients came out of an endocrinology department in Xi'an, China. Building the TCR beta libraries relied on iRepertoire HTBI primers, and CDR3 regions underwent Arm-PCR. A single record per CDR3 protein comes from TCRdb applying MiXCR to the multiplex PCR reads. The sample contains 360,000 or so distinct CDR3 sequences, around 15% of which appear only once. This sample was also put to use in a study of T cells in Graves' hyperthyroidism and ophthalmopathy.

The sequence derives from a woman under 30 with Graves disease. This chain joins TRBV19 and TRBJ2-2, with 8 bases that match TRBD2. The sample consisted of peripheral blood mononuclear cells (PBMCs), taken at new diagnosis, from a patient treated with antithyroid drugs. DNA for the CDR3: TGTGCCAGTAGTATAGATTCACAGCGGGGGTTCGGGGAGCTGTTTTTT. Protein: CASSIDSQRGFGELFF.